This record concerns one T cell receptor beta chain sequence. Judged by frequency, this clonotype is medium-sized (0.01 to 0.1%); no count was given. The antigen this receptor binds is unknown. From the cysteine up to the phenylalanine, the CDR3 has a length of 13 residues. No DNA was logged. CDR1 and CDR2, looked up from the germline V gene (reference sequence), are LNHDA and SQIVND. TRB amplification used approximately 250 ng of peripheral blood genomic DNA, around 40,000 genome equivalents, per sample. Multiplex PCR with a touch-down protocol amplified TRB rearrangements, with the TRB-A and TRB-B primer pools combined in a single tube. Illumina adapters and sample indices were attached to the amplicons through two consecutive PCR reactions using Phusion HS II polymerase. The amplicons were purified from gel with the NucleoSpin Gel and PCR Clean-up kit, after which the amplicons were quantified by Qubit and checked for quality on an Agilent 2100 Bioanalyzer. Sequencing of the libraries was done on an Illumina MiSeq with 600-cycle, single-indexed, paired-end runs. The original pipeline was this. MiXCR version 2.1.12 with the default MiXCR reference library was used to align and assemble TRB reads. Each unique CDR3 nucleotide sequence defined a clone, and only productive sequences with at least two reads were analysed. To assess repertoire diversity, an R script computed alpha-parameterized diversity profiles (alpha 0 to 5), which included the Shannon (alpha 1) and Simpson (alpha 2) indices. The tcR package was used to compute combinatorial TRB VJ usage, and cohorts were compared on this usage by principal component analysis with ade4. Using GLIPH, TCRbeta CDR3s were clustered on pairs of cohorts matched for age and read depth, and a Wilcoxon test was used to compare cluster frequencies. Reads reprocessed by TCRdb are summarized as one entry per CDR3 protein sequence, and DNA is absent. The V and J calls were not made by the authors but by TCRdb's processing. The sample table holds 8,800 or so distinct CDR3 sequences. Together, the top ten hold 4% to 5% of the sample.

This entry belongs to a study of T cell clusters in autoimmune cytopenias (dated by TCRdb to between 2018 and 2020). Broadly, across the study: The median TRB sequencing depth was more than 40,000 reads per sample, and the median number of distinct TRB clonotypes was about 2,500 per sample. In autoimmune cytopenia patients, peripheral blood TRB and IGH repertoires were sequenced during active disease and over treatment follow-up, together with healthy, CLL and autoimmune hepatitis controls. The study aimed to test whether autoimmune cytopenia patients carry a disease-specific immune repertoire signature usable as a blood-based biomarker. What the authors observed across the whole study: The T cell clusters were only ever defined in silico, so experimental validation of their functional role was still needed. The TRB repertoire shifts, including less even repertoires in secondary cytopenia and CLL, mostly reflected lymphoma bias and not autoimmunity. A lack of physiological T cell clusters in primary autoimmune cytopenia patients was suggested by GLIPH, as 51 clusters were found to be exclusive to healthy donors versus some 15 exclusive to patients. Healthy donors had almost three times as many exclusive TRB clusters as active autoimmune hepatitis patients, a finding consistent with an autoimmunity-wide signature. In the comparison of secondary cytopenia with CLL, the cluster-lack signature was not observed, apparently because the dominant lymphoma-associated repertoire masked the signature.

The clonotype originates from a human donor with an autoimmune cytopenia or autoimmune hepatitis (not recorded which). The sequenced sample consisted of peripheral blood. This chain joins TRBV19 to TRBJ1-1; TCRdb reports TRBD1, a call that lacks DNA to check it against. The CDR3 has the sequence CASAVTANTEAFF. This CDR3, with the reference TRBV19 and TRBJ1-1 proteins standing in past its ends, gives the full variable domain DGGITQSPKYLFRKEGQNVTLSCEQNLNHDAMYWYRQDPGQGLRLIYYSQIVNDFQKGDIAEGYSVSREKKESFPLTVTSAQKNPTAFYLCASAVTANTEAFFGQGTRLTVV.